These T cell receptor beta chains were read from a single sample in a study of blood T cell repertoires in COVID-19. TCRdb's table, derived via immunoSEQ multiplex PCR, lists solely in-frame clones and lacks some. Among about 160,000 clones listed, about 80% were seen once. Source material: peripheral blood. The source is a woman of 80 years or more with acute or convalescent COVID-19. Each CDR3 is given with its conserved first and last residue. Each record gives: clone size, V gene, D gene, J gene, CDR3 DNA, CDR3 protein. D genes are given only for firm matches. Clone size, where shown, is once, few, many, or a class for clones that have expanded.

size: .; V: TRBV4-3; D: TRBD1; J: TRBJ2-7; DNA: TGCGCCAGCAGCCAAGGGACAGGATTTGGGGCCTACGAGCAGTACTTC; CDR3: CASSQGTGFGAYEQYF
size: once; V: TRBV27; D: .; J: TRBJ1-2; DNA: TGTGCCAGCAGTTTATTTGGTGGGGCTGGTGGCTACACCTTC; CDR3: CASSLFGGAGGYTF
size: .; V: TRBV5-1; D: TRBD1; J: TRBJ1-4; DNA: TGCGCCAGCAGCAAGACCGACAGGGGAAATAATGAAAAACTGTTTTTT; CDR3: CASSKTDRGNNEKLFF
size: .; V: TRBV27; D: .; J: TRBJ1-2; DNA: TGTGCCAGCAGTCCCTATGACAGATCTTATGGCTACACCTTC; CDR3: CASSPYDRSYGYTF
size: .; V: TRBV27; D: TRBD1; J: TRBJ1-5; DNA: TGTGCCAGCAGTTCCGACAGGGGAGCTCAGCCCCAGCATTTT; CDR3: CASSSDRGAQPQHF
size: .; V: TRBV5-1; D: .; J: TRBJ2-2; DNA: TGCGCCAGCAGCTTGCGGGGGGCTGACGGGGAGCTGTTTTTT; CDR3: CASSLRGADGELFF
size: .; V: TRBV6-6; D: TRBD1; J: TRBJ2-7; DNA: TGTGCCAGCGGGACAGGGGGCTACGAGCAGTACTTC; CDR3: CASGTGGYEQYF
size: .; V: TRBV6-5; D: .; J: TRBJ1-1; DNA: TGTGCCAGCAGTCGCTCAGGGCCCGGAAGGGCTTTCTTT; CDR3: CASSRSGPGRAFF
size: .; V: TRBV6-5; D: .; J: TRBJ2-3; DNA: TGTGCCAGCAACCAAGGAGCTCATGGTACGCAGTATTTT; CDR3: CASNQGAHGTQYF
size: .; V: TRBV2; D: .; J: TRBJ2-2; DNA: TGTGCCAGCAAGGTCTCCGGACTTAACACCGGGGAGCTGTTTTTT; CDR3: CASKVSGLNTGELFF
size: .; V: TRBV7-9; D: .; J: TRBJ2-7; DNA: TGTGCCAGCTCGCCTGAGTGGTTCTCCTACGAGCAGTACTTC; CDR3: CASSPEWFSYEQYF
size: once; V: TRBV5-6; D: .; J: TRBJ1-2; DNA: TGTGCCAGCAGCTTTTCCTTGGACAAAGGCAACTATGGCTACACCTTC; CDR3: CASSFSLDKGNYGYTF
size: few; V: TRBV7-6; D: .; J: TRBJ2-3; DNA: TGTGCCAGCAGCTTATTCGGAGAATCCGATACGCAGTATTTT; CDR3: CASSLFGESDTQYF
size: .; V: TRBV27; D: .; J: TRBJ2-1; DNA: TGTGCCAGCAGTACGAGGGCGGGCTTTTCCTACAATGAGCAGTTCTTC; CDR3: CASSTRAGFSYNEQFF
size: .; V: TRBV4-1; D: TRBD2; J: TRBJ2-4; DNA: TGCGCCAGCAGCCAAGAACAAGAGACTAGCGGGAGACGAGCCAAAAACATTCAGTACTTC; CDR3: CASSQEQETSGRRAKNIQYF
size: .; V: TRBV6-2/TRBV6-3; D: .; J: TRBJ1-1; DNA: TGTGCCAGCAATTACGCAGGGGCAGGTACTGAAGCTTTCTTT; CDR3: CASNYAGAGTEAFF
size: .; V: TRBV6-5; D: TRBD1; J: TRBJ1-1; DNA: TGTGCCAGCAACTACAGGGGGTCCGGCGCTGAAGCTTTCTTT; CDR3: CASNYRGSGAEAFF
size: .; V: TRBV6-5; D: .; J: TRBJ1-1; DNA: TGTGCCAGCAGTTATGGTGTCGGGTATTTGACTGAAGCTTTCTTT; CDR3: CASSYGVGYLTEAFF
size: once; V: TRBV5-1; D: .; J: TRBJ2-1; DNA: TGCGCCAGCAGCTTGGGCGGTCCGGGCTCCTACAATGAGCAGTTCTTC; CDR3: CASSLGGPGSYNEQFF
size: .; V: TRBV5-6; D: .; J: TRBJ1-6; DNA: TGTGCCAGCACGGGAGGGGGTAACTATAATTCACCCCTCCACTTT; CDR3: CASTGGGNYNSPLHF
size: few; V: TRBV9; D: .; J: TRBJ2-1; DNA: TGTGCCAGCAGCGTAGGACTAGGAAATGAGCAGTTCTTC; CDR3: CASSVGLGNEQFF
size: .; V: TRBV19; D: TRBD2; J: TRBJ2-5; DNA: TGTGCCAGTAGTCCGGGACTAGCGGGAGGGCATGGGGAGACCCAGTACTTC; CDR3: CASSPGLAGGHGETQYF
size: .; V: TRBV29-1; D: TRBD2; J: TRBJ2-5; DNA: TGCAGCGTTGCCTTGACTAGCGGAGAGACCCAGTACTTC; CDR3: CSVALTSGETQYF
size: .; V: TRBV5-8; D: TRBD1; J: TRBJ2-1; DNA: TGTGCCAGCAGCCGGGGACAGGGATCCTTGAATGAGCAGTTCTTC; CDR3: CASSRGQGSLNEQFF
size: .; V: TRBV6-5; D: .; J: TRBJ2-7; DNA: TGTGCCAGCAGGCAGGGGCTTAGCTCCTACGAGCAGTACTTC; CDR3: CASRQGLSSYEQYF